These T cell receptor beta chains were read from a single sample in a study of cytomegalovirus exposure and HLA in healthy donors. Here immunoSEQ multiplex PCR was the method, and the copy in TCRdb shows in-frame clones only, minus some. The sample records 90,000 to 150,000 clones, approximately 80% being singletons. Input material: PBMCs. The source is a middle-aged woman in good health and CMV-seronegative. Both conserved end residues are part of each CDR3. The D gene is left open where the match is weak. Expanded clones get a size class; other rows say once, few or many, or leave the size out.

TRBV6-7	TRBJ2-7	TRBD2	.	TGTGCCAGCACCCGACGAACTAGCGGGAGACTCGAGCAGTACTTC	CASTRRTSGRLEQYF
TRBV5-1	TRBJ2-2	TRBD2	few	TGCGCCAGCAGCTTTACTAGCGGGGCCCCATCCGGGGAGCTGTTTTTT	CASSFTSGAPSGELFF
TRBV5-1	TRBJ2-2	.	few	TGCGCCAGCAAACGGCTAGACGGCCCCGGGGAGCTGTTTTTT	CASKRLDGPGELFF
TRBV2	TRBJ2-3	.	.	TGTGCCAGCAGTGAGGGCAGGGGAAGCACAGATACGCAGTATTTT	CASSEGRGSTDTQYF
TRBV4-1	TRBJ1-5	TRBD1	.	TGCGCCAGCAGCCCGGGACAGGGGAAAAGGGACAATCAGCCCCAGCATTTT	CASSPGQGKRDNQPQHF
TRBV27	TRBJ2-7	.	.	TGTGCCAGCAGTTCAGGGACTGGGAACTACGAGCAGTACTTC	CASSSGTGNYEQYF
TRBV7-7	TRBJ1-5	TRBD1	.	TGTGCCAGCAGCAATAGGGGGCAGGGGAGCAATCAGCCCCAGCATTTT	CASSNRGQGSNQPQHF
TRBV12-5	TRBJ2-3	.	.	TGTGCTAGTGGTTTGGCCGGGGGGCCCCGCACAGATACGCAGTATTTT	CASGLAGGPRTDTQYF
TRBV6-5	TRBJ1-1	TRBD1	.	TGTGCCAGCAGTTTGGCAGGGGGATTCACTGAAGCTTTCTTT	CASSLAGGFTEAFF
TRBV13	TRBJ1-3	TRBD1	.	TGTGCCAGCAGTTCCGGTGGGACAGGCCGAAACACCATATATTTT	CASSSGGTGRNTIYF
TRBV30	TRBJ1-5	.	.	TGTGCCTGGAGCGCCGGGACTTCGAATCAGCCCCAGCATTTT	CAWSAGTSNQPQHF
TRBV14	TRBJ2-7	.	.	TGTGCCAGCAGCCGAGATTATTCGGCCTACGAGCAGTACTTC	CASSRDYSAYEQYF
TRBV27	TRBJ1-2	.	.	TGTGCCAGCAGTCGGTGGGGGGGGGACGCAGCTAACTATGGCTACACCTTC	CASSRWGGDAANYGYTF
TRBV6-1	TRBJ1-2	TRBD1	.	TGTGCCAGCAGTGGGGGGTGGGGGACAGGCGACGCCCGGGAAGGCTACACCTTC	CASSGGWGTGDAREGYTF
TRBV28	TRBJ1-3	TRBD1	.	TGTGCCAGCGGGCCAGGGGGTGTTGGAAACACCATATATTTT	CASGPGGVGNTIYF
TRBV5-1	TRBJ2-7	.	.	TGCGCCAGCAGCTTGGCCCCGGGAGTGTCCTACGAGCAGTACTTC	CASSLAPGVSYEQYF
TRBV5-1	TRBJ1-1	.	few	TGCGCCAGCAGCTTGGGTGGGGACTACACTGAAGCTTTCTTT	CASSLGGDYTEAFF
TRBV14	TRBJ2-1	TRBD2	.	TGTGCCAGCAGCCAAGAAGTATCAGCGGGAGGCTACAATGAGCAGTTCTTC	CASSQEVSAGGYNEQFF
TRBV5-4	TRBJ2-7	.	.	TGTGCCAGCAGCGGGGGGGCTGGCTCCTACGAGCAGTACTTC	CASSGGAGSYEQYF
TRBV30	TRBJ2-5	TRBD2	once	TGTGCCTGGAGTGTTTTGCCGGGAGGGACTAGCGGGCAAGAGACCCAGTACTTC	CAWSVLPGGTSGQETQYF
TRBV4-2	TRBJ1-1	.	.	TGTGCCAGCAGCCAAGATCGGGGGAACACTGAAGCTTTCTTT	CASSQDRGNTEAFF
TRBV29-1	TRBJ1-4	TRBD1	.	TGCAGCGTCGAAATCAGGGGGCCTAATGAAAAACTGTTTTTT	CSVEIRGPNEKLFF
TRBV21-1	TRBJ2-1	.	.	TGTGCCAGCAGCTCCGTGCTGGGGAGACTTTCGGGGAAACTTAATGAGCAGTTCTTC	CASSSVLGRLSGKLNEQFF
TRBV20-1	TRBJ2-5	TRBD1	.	TGCAGTGAACAGGGGCCAGAGACCCAGTACTTC	CSEQGPETQYF
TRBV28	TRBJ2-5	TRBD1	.	TGTGCCAGCAGTTATCTCAAGGTCGACAGGGATAAACAAGAGACCCAGTACTTC	CASSYLKVDRDKQETQYF
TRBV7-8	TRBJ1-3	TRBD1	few	TGTGCCAGCAGCAATCCCGGGACAGGGTTTTCAGGAAACACCATATATTTT	CASSNPGTGFSGNTIYF
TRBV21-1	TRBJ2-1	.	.	TGTGCCAGCATCTGGGCGGGACTAGCGGGAGAATGGAATGAGCAGTTCTTC	CASIWAGLAGEWNEQFF
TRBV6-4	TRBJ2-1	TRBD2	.	TGTGCCAGCAGTCGAGAGCGGGGGGGTTACAATGAGCAGTTCTTC	CASSRERGGYNEQFF
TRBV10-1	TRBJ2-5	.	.	TGCGCCAGCAGTGAGGGAAGAAACAAGGAGGAGACCCAGTACTTC	CASSEGRNKEETQYF
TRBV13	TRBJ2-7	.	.	TGTGCCAGCAGCTCCAGGGAAAACTCCTACGAGCAGTACTTC	CASSSRENSYEQYF
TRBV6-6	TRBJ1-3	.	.	TGTGCCAGCAGTTACCCGACAGACTCTGGAAACACCATATATTTT	CASSYPTDSGNTIYF
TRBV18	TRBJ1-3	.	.	TGTGCCAGCTCACCATCAGGGGTCGGTGGCTCTGGAAACACCATATATTTT	CASSPSGVGGSGNTIYF
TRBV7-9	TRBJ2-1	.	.	TGTGCCAGCAGAGATCTTGGGGGGGCCAGTAATGAGCAGTTCTTC	CASRDLGGASNEQFF
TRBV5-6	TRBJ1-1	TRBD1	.	TGTGCCAGCAGCCTAGGGACAGGGGGGTTCTTTACTGAAGCTTTCTTT	CASSLGTGGFFTEAFF
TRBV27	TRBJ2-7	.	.	TGTGCCAGCAGTTTATCCCAGCTAGCGATCTACGAGCAGTACTTC	CASSLSQLAIYEQYF
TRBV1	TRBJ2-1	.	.	TGCACCAGCAGCCACTCCGGACTAGCCTCCTACAATGAGCAGTTCTTC	CTSSHSGLASYNEQFF
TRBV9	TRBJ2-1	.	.	TGTGCCAGCAGCGTTAGCGGTACTTCCTACAATGAGCAGTTCTTC	CASSVSGTSYNEQFF
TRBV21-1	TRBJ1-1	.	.	TGTGCCAGCAGCCGGGGTTGTAAAACCCCAACCCGCCCCACTGAAGCTTTCTTT	CASSRGCKTPTRPTEAFF
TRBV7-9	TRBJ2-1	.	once	TGTGCCAGCAGCTTACCCCGCCCGGAGTTCTTC	CASSLPRPEFF
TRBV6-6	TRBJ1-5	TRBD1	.	TGTGCCAGCAGCCGGGGACAGGGGCACAGCAATCAGCCCCAGCATTTT	CASSRGQGHSNQPQHF
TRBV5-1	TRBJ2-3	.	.	TGCGCCAGCAGCTTGGCGGCGGGGCAAGATACGCAGTATTTT	CASSLAAGQDTQYF